The clone carrying this T cell receptor (beta chain) was counted a few times. This entry is derived from a study of regulatory T cells in long-lasting Graves disease. This sample's time point: newly diagnosed GD, antithyroid drugs for less than 3 months. The TCR library used RNA extracted from PBMCs. EDTA tubes collected roughly 9.6 milliliters of peripheral blood. Relying on iRepertoire HTBI primers and Arm-PCR of CDR3 regions, the team built TCR beta libraries. Original data processing: Samples jointly harbored fewer than 70 TRBV and 14 TRBJ segments. TCRdb analysed the multiplex PCR reads with MiXCR anew, one entry per CDR3 protein. In this record, the V and J calls reflect TCRdb's handling and not the investigators' own analysis. This sample has 320,000 or so distinct CDR3 sequences; 18% occur once, and the top ten carry about 39%. V lost 3 bases, J lost 4 bases, and 6 bases stayed unmatched. The CDR3 length is 15 residues. Germline V gene sequence: CDR1 DFQATT, CDR2 SNEGSKA (reference sequence).

The sample consisted of peripheral blood mononuclear cells (PBMCs), taken at new diagnosis, from a patient treated with antithyroid drugs. This receptor was identified in a female donor with Graves disease. This chain joins TRBV20-1 and TRBJ2-3; TRBD2 agrees at 11 bases. The CDR3 nucleotides read TGCAGTGCTAGTGCCCTAGCGGGGGGTTCAGATACGCAGTATTTT. It translates to CSASALAGGSDTQYF.